The sequence of this TCR beta chain was determined in a study of blood T cell repertoires in COVID-19. The count of this clone is one. Authors' analysis steps: How many nucleated cells were present was estimated from reference gene primer amplification. The assay was immunoSEQ multiplex PCR, and TCRdb's table has in-frame clones only and misses some. V and J calls and clone size are given by that table; D and trimming were obtained from the DNA. The sample gives around 300,000 clones, over 75% of which show up once; 5% is in the top ten. The V gene's germline CDR1 is LGHNA and CDR2 YNFKEQ. CDR3 size: 17 residues. Trimming cost V 5 bases and J 8 bases; bases outside gene matches: 15. Individuals aged about 18 to 90 years were recruited from some 26 US areas. Donors in Cohort 3 counted as recovered after two negative PCRs, clearance, or symptom resolution.

The receptor comes from a man aged 25 to 40 who had recovered from COVID-19. V gene TRBV4-2 combines with J gene TRBJ1-4; TRBD1 matches at 9 bases. Sample: PBMCs or T cells enriched from blood (not recorded which). The CDR3 loop is CASSEPVPGTGFEKLFF. The CDR3 coding sequence is TGTGCCAGCAGCGAGCCTGTCCCCGGGACAGGGTTCGAAAAACTGTTTTTT.